The clone carrying this T cell receptor beta chain was seen a handful of times. This record comes from a study of blood T cell repertoires in COVID-19. Study-wide background: Sample material is recorded as cDNA or gDNA derived from T cells, B-cell-depleted T cells, or PBMCs.

Method: immunoSEQ multiplex PCR; TCRdb's copy keeps in-frame clones and lacks some. The table records about 220,000 clones, approximately 81% of them present only once. The V and J ends lost 6 bases and 7 bases respectively, with 13 bases between them. This CDR3 contains 14 residues. Germline CDR1 MNHEY, CDR2 SVGAGI. V is TRBV6-5 and J is TRBJ1-6; the D gene is possibly TRBD1 (6 bases). The specimen sequenced was peripheral blood. This clonotype was sampled from a woman over 75 with acute or convalescent COVID-19. The CDR3 coding sequence is TGTGCCAGCAGCTTACAGGGTAGGAATTCACCCCTCCACTTT. Its protein is CASSLQGRNSPLHF.